This entry describes one T cell receptor (beta chain). The antigen remains undetermined. TCRdb redid the calling of the reads with MiXCR, one entry per CDR3 protein. The sample records over 150,000 distinct CDR3 sequences, roughly an eighth being singletons. CDR3 length: 13 residues. The germline V gene has CDR1 SGHTA and CDR2 FQGTGA. Trimming took 3 bases from V and 7 from J, leaving 10 bases between them. The source of the sample is a study of T cell repertoires in cytomegalovirus infection. Study as a whole: Matching HLA type, along with CMV infection, was indicated by public TCR beta signatures.

Study results and limitations: Clonotypes of TCR beta that were HLA-C-restricted and CMV-specific dominated the ex vivo response. Summed frequency of public TCR beta families distinguished CMV carriers with the relevant HLA.

Specimen: PBMCs. The sequence was collected from a human donor in good health (CMV status not recorded). Some clones in this sample may be carry-over from other donors' samples. The chain joins TRBV7-3 to TRBJ2-4; D is ambiguous. DNA of the CDR3: TGTGCCAGCAGCTTGTGCGTGATGAACATTCAGTACTTC. Translating it yields CASSLCVMNIQYF. Based on the CDR3 plus reference TRBV7-3 and TRBJ2-4, the full variable domain is GAGVSQTPSNKVTEKGKYVELRCDPISGHTALYWYRQSLGQGPEFLIYFQGTGAADDSGLPNDRFFAVRPEGSVSTLKIQRTERGDSAVYLCASSLCVMNIQYFGAGTRLSVL.